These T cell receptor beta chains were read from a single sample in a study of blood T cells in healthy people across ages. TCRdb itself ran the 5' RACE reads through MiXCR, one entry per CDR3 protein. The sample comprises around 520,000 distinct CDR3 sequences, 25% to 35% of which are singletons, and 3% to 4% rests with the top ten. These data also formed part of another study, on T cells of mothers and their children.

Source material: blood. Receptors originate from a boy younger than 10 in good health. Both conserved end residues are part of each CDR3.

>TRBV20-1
CSASDPLAGAPYNEQFF
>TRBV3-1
CASSLLQGANEQYF
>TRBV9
CASSGSGGALETQYF
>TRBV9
CASSVAGGGTGELFF
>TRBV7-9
CASGLLGLRSFDTQYF
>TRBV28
CASTPRGRNNEQFF
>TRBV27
CASSFQGPTFSSPQPQHF
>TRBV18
CASSPRDRLNYEQYF
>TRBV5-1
CASSLDQASSYEQYF
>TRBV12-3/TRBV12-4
CAARRREKNTEAFF
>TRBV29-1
CSVVTGAKGNQPQHF
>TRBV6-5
CASSSNLGGEQYF
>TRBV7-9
CASSLGGFNQPQHF
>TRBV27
CASSPSSGGVYEQYF
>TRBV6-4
CASSDSVEPDTQYF
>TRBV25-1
CASSEYGKGRWETQYF
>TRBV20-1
CSAHTGYSGTYEQYF
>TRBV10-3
CASRRTENTGELFF
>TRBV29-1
CSVEESGQGHYEQYF
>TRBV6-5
CASRGTGSTEAFF
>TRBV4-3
CASSQEGVSEAFF
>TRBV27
CASSPGLSVEQYF
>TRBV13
CASSLKAGERKTDTQYF
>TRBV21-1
CASSKGSGRVQETQYF
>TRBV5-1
CASSFPGPVNEQYF
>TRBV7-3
CASSLKGIDGLITRGYTF
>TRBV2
CASRSRDSNYGYTF
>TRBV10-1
CASSETSGGNTGELFF
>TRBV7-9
CASSLGGPTNEKLFF
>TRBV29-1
CSVAGTRTKGEEWETQYF
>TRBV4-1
CASSQVGRTDTQYF
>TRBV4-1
CASSQVRGPSGNTIYF
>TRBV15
CATSRGLANYGYTF
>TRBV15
CATSRGPGVTNEKLFF
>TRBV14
CASSTQLNTEAFF
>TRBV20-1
CSAIGRGGYEQYF